This entry concerns a single T cell receptor (beta chain). Its antigen is not identified. Each CDR3 protein is one row after TCRdb ran MiXCR on the 5' RACE reads. Counted here are 100,000 to 150,000 distinct CDR3 sequences, 17% occurring once; the ten biggest clones make up about 30%. J gave up 5 bases and V 8 bases, and 5 bases lay outside the gene matches. CDR1 is DFQATT, CDR2 SNEGSKA, per germline (reference sequence). CDR3 length equals 12 residues. The data derive from a study of CD8 T cells in ankylosing spondylitis. Whole-study results and caveats: Typical of ankylosing spondylitis blood, it appeared, was a TCR beta motif of under 10 highly homologous variants. Matched ankylosing spondylitis synovial fluid reportedly contained a significantly enriched population of disease-linked clones.

The receptor was isolated from a male donor with ankylosing spondylitis. This rearrangement joins TRBV20-1 to TRBJ2-1; TRBD2 matches at 8 bases. The sequenced sample consisted of blood, either unsorted or a sorted T cell fraction (not recorded which). The CDR3: CSPGLGDNEQFF. CDR3 nucleotides: TGCAGTCCGGGACTAGGCGACAATGAGCAGTTCTTC.